The 15 T cell receptor beta chains below were found in one sample sequenced in a study of long-term antiretroviral therapy in people with HIV. Survey-level resolution applied to immunoSEQ assay v3.0. Only in-frame clones appear in the TCRdb table, and some are missing; sequencing was by immunoSEQ multiplex PCR. The data show roughly 34,000 clones, roughly 80% seen once. The sample consisted of unsorted PBMCs, taken 1.9 years after starting antiretroviral therapy. The receptors originated from a man younger than 35 with HIV.

The V and J genes are TRBV18 and TRBJ1-2; 7 bases align to TRBD1. This CDR3 comprises 17 residues. Germline CDR1 reads KGHSH; CDR2 reads LQKENI. Trimming at V came to 1 base and at J to 5 bases, leaving 13 bases not matched to a gene. The CDR3 here is CASSPRTGPDVWYGYTF. In nucleotides, the CDR3 is TGTGCCAGCTCACCACGGACAGGACCCGACGTGTGGTATGGCTACACCTTC.

V and J are TRBV19 and TRBJ2-5; 14 nucleotides line up with TRBD2. With 5 bases clipped from V and 2 bases from J, the junction kept 7 bases outside the gene matches. This CDR3 comprises 17 residues. Germline CDR1 reads LNHDA; CDR2 reads SQIVND (reference sequence). CDR3 in DNA: TGTGCCAGTAGTCTTTCAGGACTAGCGGGGGGACAAGAGACCCAGTACTTC. It specifies CASSLSGLAGGQETQYF. Full variable domain (missing parts from reference TRBV19 and TRBJ2-5): DGGITQSPKYLFRKEGQNVTLSCEQNLNHDAMYWYRQDPGQGLRLIYYSQIVNDFQKGDIAEGYSVSREKKESFPLTVTSAQKNPTAFYLCASSLSGLAGGQETQYFGPGTRLLVL.

This chain links TRBV5-4 with TRBJ1-4; tentatively, D is TRBD1 (5 bases). Trimming pared 4 bases from V and 1 base from J, leaving 8 bases between. The CDR3 has 14 residues. The V gene's germline CDR1 is SGHNT and CDR2 YYREEE (reference sequence). The CDR3 nucleotides are TGTGCCAGCAGCCGGGACCTAACTAATGAAAAACTGTTTTTT. Its protein is CASSRDLTNEKLFF. The full variable domain, completed using reference TRBV5-4 and TRBJ1-4, is ETGVTQSPTHLIKTRGQQVTLRCSSQSGHNTVSWYQQALGQGPQFIFQYYREEENGRGNFPPRFSGLQFPNYSSELNVNALELDDSALYLCASSRDLTNEKLFFGSGTQLSVL.

CDR3: CASSDGKDTGELFF. CDR3 bases: TGTGCCAGCAGTGACGGGAAGGACACCGGGGAGCTGTTTTTT. This sequence joins TRBV6-4 and TRBJ2-2; D remains unclear. The CDR3 totals 14 residues. The V gene lost 2 bases and the J gene lost 3 bases, with 7 bases spanning the gap. In germline, CDR1 is MRHNA, CDR2 SNTAGT.

The chain combines TRBV19 with TRBJ1-2, with a possible D match to TRBD1 (5 bases). Trimming removed 5 bases from V and 8 bases from J, with 18 bases in between. Germline V lookup: CDR1 LNHDA, CDR2 SQIVND (reference sequence). This CDR3 is built from 14 residues. In DNA form, the CDR3 reads TGTGCCAGTAGTGCCAGGGAGATGGATAAAGGCTACACCTTC. It is translated as CASSAREMDKGYTF.

The V call is TRBV16, the J call TRBJ2-7; possible D gene TRBD2, 5 bases. The germline V gene encodes CDR1 KGHSY and CDR2 FQNENV. CDR3 length: 12 amino acids. Trimming took 4 bases from V and 4 from J, leaving 8 bases between them. The DNA of the CDR3 is TGTGCCAGCAGCCGGGAGATATACGAGCAGTACGTC. It encodes CASSREIYEQYV.

The V and J genes are TRBV11-2 and TRBJ2-3; TRBD2 agrees at 8 bases. The germline V gene has CDR1 SGHAT and CDR2 FQNNGV. The CDR3 runs to 17 residues. With 0 bases clipped from V and 1 base from J, the junction kept 6 bases outside the gene matches. The CDR3 nucleotides read TGTGCCAGCAGCTTAGATGGACTAGCCCGGGGCACAGATACGCAGTATTTT. This gives the protein CASSLDGLARGTDTQYF.

This chain connects TRBV5-6 to TRBJ1-4; D may be TRBD1 (6 bases). V was pared by 3 bases and J by 5 bases, with 11 bases between. Looked up from germline, CDR1 is SGHDT and CDR2 is YYEEEE. CDR3 size: 14 residues. The CDR3 sequence is CASSSGQLNEKLFF. The CDR3 nucleotides are TGTGCCAGCAGCTCCGGACAGCTCAATGAAAAACTGTTTTTT.

The V and J genes are TRBV6-1 and TRBJ2-7; no clear D. This CDR3 contains 11 residues. The V gene's germline CDR1 is MNHNS and CDR2 SASEGT. Trimming cost V 2 bases and J 3 bases, with 2 bases left between them. CDR3 sequence reads: CASSEFYEQYF. CDR3 nucleotides: TGTGCCAGCAGTGAATTCTACGAGCAGTACTTC.

The V gene is TRBV7-8, the J gene TRBJ2-5, with D perhaps TRBD2 (6 bases). Germline V lookup: CDR1 SGHVS, CDR2 FQNEAQ. Trimming shortened V by 5 bases and J by 4 bases, and 17 bases separated the two germline ends. The CDR3 extends over 15 amino acids. The CDR3, as DNA: TGTGCCAGCAGCCTTAGCCCAGGCGGGGCAGAGACCCAGTACTTC. Amino acids: CASSLSPGGAETQYF.

The V call is TRBV27, the J call TRBJ1-5; the D gene is possibly TRBD1 (5 bases). The CDR3 covers 15 residues. Deletions cut 6 bases from V and 0 bases from J, with 12 bases between. Looked up from germline, CDR1 is MNHEY and CDR2 is SMNVEV (reference sequence). The CDR3 is CASSPGTHSNQPQHF. CDR3 sequence (DNA): TGTGCCAGCAGCCCCGGGACCCATAGCAATCAGCCCCAGCATTTT.

The rearrangement links TRBV19 to TRBJ1-2, with D possibly TRBD1 on 6 matching bases. Germline lookup yields CDR1 LNHDA and CDR2 SQIVND (reference sequence). This CDR3 comprises 14 residues. Trimming shortened V by 7 bases and J by 4 bases, and 16 bases separated the two germline ends. The DNA for the CDR3 is TGTGCCAGTAATTTTCGGACAGACTCCTATGGCTACACCTTC. Protein sequence: CASNFRTDSYGYTF.

The rearrangement uses TRBV7-8 and TRBJ1-5; weak D call: TRBD1 (6 bases). Trimming shortened V by 1 base and J by 0 bases, and 10 bases separated the two germline ends. The V gene's germline CDR1 is SGHVS and CDR2 FQNEAQ. This CDR3 region has 16 residues. The CDR3 DNA reads as TGTGCCAGCAGCTTAGGGGACACGAATAGCAATCAGCCCCAGCATTTT. Translated, it gives CASSLGDTNSNQPQHF.

This chain links TRBV27 with TRBJ1-6; D is ambiguous. Per germline, CDR1 MNHEY and CDR2 SMNVEV (reference sequence). V lost 3 bases and J lost 8, with 11 bases in between. The CDR3 is 14 amino acids. CDR3 coding DNA: TGTGCCAGCAGTTTTTTGGTTGTGGATTCACCCCTCCACTTT. It specifies CASSFLVVDSPLHF.

The chain recombines TRBV5-8 with TRBJ2-3; 7 bases align to TRBD1. J gave up 4 bases and V 5 bases, and 10 bases lay outside the gene matches. Germline CDR1 reads SGHTS; CDR2 reads YDEGEE. The CDR3 extends over 15 amino acids. The CDR3 loop reads CASSPDRVGADTQYF. CDR3 nucleotide sequence: TGTGCCAGCAGTCCCGACAGGGTGGGGGCAGATACGCAGTATTTT.